These T cell receptor beta chains were read from a single sample in a study of T-cell reconstitution after alpha-beta-depleted transplantation in children. TCRdb recomputed calls from the PCR reads with MiXCR, one row per CDR3 protein. Altogether fewer than 700,000 distinct CDR3 sequences are present, 10% to 15% being singletons, with the ten largest covering 2% to 2.5%. The material was PBMCs, mostly from graft donor cells, obtained 360 days after TCRalphabeta/CD19-depleted stem cell transplant. These receptors all come from a male patient between 5 and 17 years old who had a stem cell transplant for acute myeloid leukemia, so the T cells may come from the graft donor. CDR3s include the opening cysteine and the closing phenylalanine or tryptophan. The order of the fields is J gene, V gene, clone size, D gene, CDR3 DNA, CDR3 protein. The D gene is left open where the match is weak. Size is stated for part of the rows, as once, few or many counts, or as a class when the clone is expanded.

TRBJ2-1 TRBV20-1 few NA TGCAGTGCCGAGCGGACCAACAATGAGCAGTTCTTC CSAERTNNEQFF
TRBJ1-2 TRBV12-3/TRBV12-4 many NA TGTGCCAGCAGTTTGAAGGCCCTCTATGGCTACACCTTC CASSLKALYGYTF
TRBJ2-5 TRBV7-9 many NA TGTGCCAGCAGCTTAGGATGGGGAAGGAGGCAAGAGACCCAGTACTTC CASSLGWGRRQETQYF
TRBJ1-5 TRBV28 NA NA TGTGCCAGCAGTTTAGGCGGTCATCAGCCCCAGCATTTT CASSLGGHQPQHF
TRBJ2-3 TRBV6-1 few TRBD1 TGTGCCAGCAGTGAAAGACAGGGGTACACAGATACGCAGTATTTT CASSERQGYTDTQYF
TRBJ1-5 TRBV29-1 few NA TGCAGCGTTGCACAGGGAGTAGAGGGTCAGCCCCAGCATTTT CSVAQGVEGQPQHF
TRBJ2-3 TRBV6-5 many NA TGTGCCAGCAGTTCCAGGGTTAGCACAGATACGCAGTATTTT CASSSRVSTDTQYF
TRBJ2-3 TRBV20-1 many TRBD2 TGCAGTGTCCCTATTAGCGGGAGCCTTGATACGCAGTATTTT CSVPISGSLDTQYF
TRBJ2-2 TRBV6-5 few NA TGTGCCAGCTTTAGAGGGGAGCTGTTTTTT CASFRGELFF
TRBJ2-2 TRBV5-1 few TRBD2 TGCGCCAGCAGCCACCGCCCCCCGGGGACTAGCGGGATCTCGAGATGGACCGGGGAGCTGTTTTTT CASSHRPPGTSGISRWTGELFF
TRBJ2-7 TRBV20-1 few TRBD1 TGCAGTGCCAGAGGGCCCCGGGACAGGGCCTACGAGCAGTACTTC CSARGPRDRAYEQYF
TRBJ2-1 TRBV5-1 many NA TGTGCCAGCAGCTTAGGGCCATACAATGAGCAGTTCTTC CASSLGPYNEQFF
TRBJ2-3 TRBV28 NA TRBD2 TGTGCCAGCACCTATGAGCTAGCGGGGGCCCACACAGATACGCAGTATTTT CASTYELAGAHTDTQYF
TRBJ2-3 TRBV12-3/TRBV12-4 many NA TGTGCCAGCAGTTTATGGGGCGGGAGCACAGATACGCAGTATTTT CASSLWGGSTDTQYF
TRBJ2-4 TRBV28 NA NA TGTGCCAGCAGTTCCACGGCGACGGGGATTCAGTACTTC CASSSTATGIQYF
TRBJ2-3 TRBV4-2 few TRBD2 TGTGCCAGCAGCCCCCCGGGACTAGCGGGAGGGGGGGATACGCAGTATTTT CASSPPGLAGGGDTQYF
TRBJ2-1 TRBV4-2 NA TRBD1 TGTGCCAGCAGCCAAGACGGCAGGGGGATAGGAAGCTCCTACAATGAGCAGTTCTTC CASSQDGRGIGSSYNEQFF
TRBJ2-3 TRBV4-3 few TRBD2 TGCGCCAGCAGCCAAGGGACTAGCGGGATCTACACAGATACGCAGTATTTT CASSQGTSGIYTDTQYF
TRBJ2-3 TRBV12-3/TRBV12-4 NA NA TGTGCCAGCACGCCGCATAATCCGGGAGTCCACACAGATACGCAGTATTTT CASTPHNPGVHTDTQYF
TRBJ2-5 TRBV15 NA TRBD1 TGTGCCACCAGCAGAGCCGGACAGGTGTCGGAGACCCAGTACTTC CATSRAGQVSETQYF
TRBJ2-1 TRBV2 NA NA TGTGCCAGCACCGAGATGGCGGGAACCTCCTACAATGAGCAGTTCTTC CASTEMAGTSYNEQFF
TRBJ1-3 TRBV25-1 NA TRBD1 TGTGCCAGCAGTGCCCCCGGGACAGGCCGCTCTGGAAACACCATATATTTT CASSAPGTGRSGNTIYF
TRBJ1-2 TRBV20-1 few TRBD1 TGCAGTGCCAGCACAGGGGGCGATGGCTACACCTTC CSASTGGDGYTF
TRBJ2-3 TRBV20-1 many NA TGCAGTGCTAGGGTGGAATTCGGTAGCACAGATACGCAGTATTTT CSARVEFGSTDTQYF
TRBJ2-1 TRBV6-2/TRBV6-3 many TRBD2 TGTGCCAGCAGCCCTACACCCCTCGCTAGCGGGAGGAGATGGAATGAGCAGTTCTTC CASSPTPLASGRRWNEQFF
TRBJ2-7 TRBV10-3 NA NA TGTGCCATCAGTGAAGGGGCTAGGAGCTCCTACGAGCAGTACTTC CAISEGARSSYEQYF
TRBJ2-2 TRBV5-1 few NA TGCGCCAGCTTAGCGCTGAACACCGGGGAGCTGTTTTTT CASLALNTGELFF
TRBJ2-7 TRBV7-9 many TRBD2 TGTGCCAGCAGCTCGATGACTAGCGGGAGTTACGAGCAGTACTTC CASSSMTSGSYEQYF
TRBJ2-7 TRBV20-1 NA NA TGCAGTGCTCAGCATTACGAGCAGTACTTC CSAQHYEQYF
TRBJ2-7 TRBV5-1 NA NA TGCGCCAGCAGCTTGGGCCCCAAAGTCATCTTGGAGCAGTACTTC CASSLGPKVILEQYF
TRBJ2-1 TRBV29-1 many TRBD2 TGCAGCGTTCTTCGGGTACTCGGGCGGGAGGGAGAACTTTACAATGAGCAGTTCTTC CSVLRVLGREGELYNEQFF
TRBJ2-7 TRBV20-1 many NA TGCAGTGCCAGAACAGCGTCCTACGAGCAGTACTTC CSARTASYEQYF
TRBJ2-7 TRBV29-1 NA TRBD2 TGCAGCGTTGACCTAGCGGGCGGGGGGGCCAACTACGAGCAGTACTTC CSVDLAGGGANYEQYF
TRBJ2-5 TRBV30 NA NA TGTGCCTGGAAACAGGGCGGGGAGACCCAGTACTTC CAWKQGGETQYF
TRBJ2-7 TRBV5-1 few NA TGCGCCAGCAGCCCATGGGCAGGTAGTCCCTACGAGCAGTACTTC CASSPWAGSPYEQYF
TRBJ1-2 TRBV20-1 NA NA TGCAGTGCTAGAGATCGCCTTCTTGGAGAGGGGTATGGCTACACCTTC CSARDRLLGEGYGYTF
TRBJ2-7 TRBV4-3 few NA TGCGCCAGCAGCCAAGCTGGGGGTCCCCCTTACGAGCAGTACTTC CASSQAGGPPYEQYF
TRBJ2-7 TRBV20-1 few TRBD2 TGCAGTGCTATGCGGGAGGTGAACTACGAGCAGTACTTC CSAMREVNYEQYF
TRBJ2-1 TRBV5-1 many NA TGCGCCAGCAGCTTAGAGCTAGCGACCAATGAGCAGTTCTTC CASSLELATNEQFF
TRBJ2-1 TRBV20-1 NA TRBD2 TGCAGTGCTCCCGGGACAGCAGGGACTAGCGGATACAATGAGCAGTTCTTC CSAPGTAGTSGYNEQFF
TRBJ2-5 TRBV7-9 NA NA TGTGCCGGATTCCGCACCGGGAAGGAGACCCAGTACTTC CAGFRTGKETQYF
TRBJ2-1 TRBV5-1 many NA TGCGCCAGCAGCTTAGTAGGGCAGTTCAATGAGCAGTTCTTC CASSLVGQFNEQFF
TRBJ1-2 TRBV27 NA TRBD1 TGTGCCAGCAGTACCAGGGGGCGCGACTATGGCTACACCTTC CASSTRGRDYGYTF
TRBJ2-5 TRBV20-1 few NA TGCAGTGCCAAAGGTGGGGGATGGCAAGAGACCCAGTACTTC CSAKGGGWQETQYF
TRBJ2-7 TRBV12-3/TRBV12-4 many TRBD2 TGTGCCAGCAGCCACGGGACTAGCGACTACGAGCAGTACTTC CASSHGTSDYEQYF
TRBJ2-1 TRBV9 few NA TGTGCCAGCGGTTCGGATAGCTCCTACAATGAGCAGTTCTTC CASGSDSSYNEQFF
TRBJ2-7 TRBV7-6 NA NA TGTGCCAGCAGCCTTCTAGATGGCCAGGGTGGATACGAGCAGTACTTC CASSLLDGQGGYEQYF
TRBJ2-1 TRBV9 few TRBD2 TGTGCCAGCAGCGTAGGAACTAGCGGGGAAGGAAGCTCCTACAATGAGCAGTTCTTC CASSVGTSGEGSSYNEQFF
TRBJ2-1 TRBV15 few TRBD1 TGTGCCACCAGCGCTCGGACAGGGCCCTACAATGAGCAGTTCTTC CATSARTGPYNEQFF
TRBJ1-5 TRBV5-6 many TRBD1 TGTGCCAGCAGCTCGACAGGGAGGGGTTTTGAGAATCAGCCCCAGCATTTT CASSSTGRGFENQPQHF
TRBJ2-3 TRBV4-2 many NA TGTGCCAGCAGCCAAGTTATGGGAGATAGCACAGATACGCAGTATTTT CASSQVMGDSTDTQYF
TRBJ2-7 TRBV24-1 many TRBD1 TGTGCCACCAGTGACAGGACAGGGGGCTCCCCGGACTACGAGCAGTACTTC CATSDRTGGSPDYEQYF
TRBJ2-5 TRBV7-9 NA NA TGTGCCAGCGGCCCTGGACACCAACAAGAGACCCAGTACTTC CASGPGHQQETQYF
TRBJ2-1 TRBV5-1 NA TRBD2 TGCGCCAGCAGCTCGGGACTAGCGGGAGGGCCCAGTGAGCAGTTCTTC CASSSGLAGGPSEQFF
TRBJ2-3 TRBV7-9 few TRBD2 TGTGCCAGCAGCTCCGGGTCGGCGGGAGGCACAGATACGCAGTATTTT CASSSGSAGGTDTQYF
TRBJ1-5 TRBV12-3/TRBV12-4 NA TRBD1 TGTGCCAGTCGACCAGGGGGAGTAAGCAATCAGCCCCAGCATTTT CASRPGGVSNQPQHF
TRBJ2-7 TRBV7-2 NA TRBD1 TGTGCCAGCAGCTTAGCGGGGCTCGGGACAGGGCTGTACGAGCAGTACTTC CASSLAGLGTGLYEQYF
TRBJ2-7 TRBV11-2 NA NA TGTGCCAGCAGCTTAGATCGGTTGGGGCTGTCCTACGAGCAGTACTTC CASSLDRLGLSYEQYF
TRBJ2-7 TRBV11-2 few NA TGTGCCAGCAGCTTTAGCGACGGATCCTACGAGCAGTACTTC CASSFSDGSYEQYF
TRBJ2-3 TRBV29-1 few NA TGCAGCGTTGATCGGGCATCCCTTCGCACAGATACGCAGTATTTT CSVDRASLRTDTQYF